These T cell receptor beta chains were read from a single sample in a study of blood T cells in healthy people across ages. A single record per CDR3 protein comes from TCRdb applying MiXCR to the 5' RACE reads. The profile shows around 580,000 distinct CDR3 sequences, around half of them singletons. Input material: blood. The origin of the receptors is a man older than 75 in good health. CDR3s include the opening cysteine and the closing phenylalanine or tryptophan. The D gene is left open where the match is weak. Clone sizes are given selectively: once, few, many, or a class where the clone is expanded.

j_gene	abundance	v_gene	d_gene	CDR3aa	CDR3nt
TRBJ2-1	NA	TRBV10-3	TRBD2	CAISEGSGGFNEQFF	TGTGCCATCAGTGAGGGTAGCGGGGGGTTTAATGAGCAGTTCTTC
TRBJ2-3	NA	TRBV5-4	TRBD2	CASSFGGGAPTDTQYF	TGTGCCAGCAGCTTCGGCGGGGGGGCCCCCACAGATACGCAGTATTTT
TRBJ2-1	once	TRBV7-9	NA	CASSSRADLYNEQFF	TGTGCCAGCAGCTCGCGGGCGGATCTCTACAATGAGCAGTTCTTC
TRBJ2-3	once	TRBV4-3	NA	CASSQELLRSTDTQYF	TGCGCCAGCAGCCAAGAGTTACTAAGAAGCACAGATACGCAGTATTTT
TRBJ2-1	NA	TRBV6-6	NA	CASNPRGTGHYNKQFF	TGTGCCAGCAACCCTCGCGGGACGGGCCACTACAATAAGCAGTTCTTC
TRBJ2-7	many	TRBV6-5	NA	CASSLSARYEQYF	TGTGCCAGCAGTTTATCCGCACGTTACGAGCAGTACTTC
TRBJ1-2	NA	TRBV6-5	NA	CASSDAAGYGYTF	TGTGCCAGCAGTGACGCGGCGGGCTATGGCTACACCTTC
TRBJ2-5	few	TRBV10-3	NA	CAIAREGQETQYF	TGTGCCATCGCCCGGGAAGGCCAAGAGACCCAGTACTTC
TRBJ1-4	NA	TRBV4-3	NA	CASSQDDSGQNNEKLFF	TGCGCCAGCAGCCAAGACGATTCAGGACAGAATAATGAAAAACTGTTTTTT
TRBJ1-4	NA	TRBV7-2	NA	CASSLSTYNEKLFF	TGTGCCAGCAGCTTGTCGACTTACAATGAAAAACTGTTTTTT
TRBJ1-1	few	TRBV7-2	NA	CASIPGSLNTEAFF	TGTGCCAGCATCCCAGGTAGCCTGAACACTGAAGCTTTCTTT